What follows are 18 T cell receptor beta chains derived from one specimen sequenced in a study of T-cell memory formation after mild COVID-19. TCRdb re-called the 5' RACE reads through MiXCR, storing one row per CDR3 protein. The data hold more than 400,000 distinct CDR3 sequences, with 15% to 20% observed a single time. Sequenced: PBMCs or a T cell subset sorted from them (not recorded which). These receptor sequences come from an adult woman who had mild COVID-19 (a few samples of this study predate the infection). Cell type and time point are not known.

The table lists this clonotype with many counts. The J gene is TRBJ2-3, the V gene TRBV12-3 or TRBV12-4, with 7 bases identical to TRBD1. Unmatched junction bases numbered 6, after V lost 2 bases and J lost 7 bases. The CDR3 extends over 14 amino acids. CDR3 nucleotide sequence: TGTGCCAGCAGTTTACCACAGGGGATGAATACGCAGTATTTT. It codes for CASSLPQGMNTQYF.

This clonotype has more than one count but fewer than ten. This chain uses TRBV4-2 with TRBJ2-3; possibly TRBD2 for D (6 bases). V gave up 2 bases and J gave up 2 bases, with 17 bases separating them. CDR3 length: 17 residues. Per the germline V gene, CDR1 is LGHNA and CDR2 is YNFKEQ. In nucleotides, the CDR3 is TGTGCCAGCAGCCAAATTGGAGGGGCGGGGAACACAGATACGCAGTATTTT. It specifies CASSQIGGAGNTDTQYF.

This clonotype appeared a few times. The CDR3 coding sequence is TGTGCCAGCAGCGCTGTGACCGCGGGCACAGATACGCAGTATTTT. It codes for CASSAVTAGTDTQYF. V is TRBV9 and J is TRBJ2-3; no definite D call. The length of the CDR3 is 15 residues. Per germline, CDR1 SGDLS and CDR2 YYNGEE. Trimming shortened V by 3 bases and J by 1 base, and 12 bases separated the two germline ends.

This clonotype was seen only a few times. The rearrangement joins TRBV5-1 to TRBJ2-1, with D unclear. The CDR3 is 15 residues long. Germline V gene sequence: CDR1 SGHRS, CDR2 YFSETQ. Trimming left V 0 bases short and J 5 bases short, with 12 bases between. The CDR3: CASSLVVGSDNEQFF. In nucleotides, the CDR3 is TGCGCCAGCAGCTTGGTAGTGGGTTCCGACAATGAGCAGTTCTTC.

The V and J genes are TRBV20-1 and TRBJ2-3, with 8 nucleotides matching TRBD2. J lost 0 bases, V lost 7 bases, and 6 bases had no gene match. Germline CDR1 and CDR2: DFQATT and SNEGSKA (reference sequence). The CDR3 runs 14 residues. Here the CDR3 reads CSVPRGVSTDTQYF. CDR3 sequence (DNA): TGCAGTGTTCCGCGGGGGGTTAGCACAGATACGCAGTATTTT.

V gene TRBV11-3 combines with J gene TRBJ2-5, with D tentatively TRBD1 (5 bases). The ends were cut back, 3 bases at V and 3 bases at J, with 11 bases in the middle. Germline V gene lookup returns CDR1 SGHNT and CDR2 YENEEA. CDR3 length equals 14 residues. This CDR3 is CASSFWGAEETQYF. CDR3 DNA: TGTGCCAGCAGCTTCTGGGGCGCGGAAGAGACCCAGTACTTC.

This rearrangement joins TRBV7-2 to TRBJ2-4; D perhaps matches TRBD2 (5 bases). Trimming took 0 bases from V and 5 from J, leaving 11 bases between them. CDR3 length: 15 residues. Germline-derived CDR1 and CDR2 are SGHTA and FQGNSA. The CDR3 loop reads CASSLASGGQNIQYF. The CDR3 DNA reads TGTGCCAGCAGCTTAGCCTCGGGCGGGCAAAACATTCAGTACTTC. The whole variable domain, remainder taken from reference TRBV7-2 and TRBJ2-4, is GAGVSQSPSNKVTEKGKDVELRCDPISGHTALYWYRQSLGQGLEFLIYFQGNSAPDKSGLPSDRFSAERTGGSVSTLTIQRTQQEDSAVYLCASSLASGGQNIQYFGAGTRLSVL.

In its sample, this clonotype was seen many times. The V gene is TRBV30, the J gene TRBJ1-5, with 8 positions matching TRBD1. With 5 bases clipped from V and 8 bases from J, the junction kept 11 bases outside the gene matches. This CDR3 contains 14 residues. Germline V gene sequence: CDR1 GTSNPN, CDR2 SVGIG (reference sequence). The CDR3 sequence is CAWDRQGAREPQHF. Written as DNA, the CDR3 is TGTGCCTGGGATCGGCAGGGGGCGAGGGAGCCCCAGCATTTT.

This clonotype was observed once. V usage is TRBV6-1 and J usage is TRBJ2-4; D is uncertain. V was trimmed by 7 bases and J by 10 bases, leaving 20 bases between them. The CDR3 length is 14 residues. Looked up from germline, CDR1 is MNHNS and CDR2 is SASEGT. DNA for the CDR3: TGTGCCAGCAAGAAGGTCCTGGGCCAGGAGATTCAGTACTTC. Its translation: CASKKVLGQEIQYF.

The V gene is TRBV6-6, the J gene TRBJ1-4, with D possibly TRBD1 on 5 matching bases. Trimming took 2 bases from V and 7 from J, leaving 17 bases between them. The CDR3 is made up of 16 amino acids. Germline-derived CDR1 and CDR2 are MNHNY and SVGAGI (reference sequence). The CDR3 DNA reads as TGTGCCAGCAGTTACCCTAAATCGGGGCATGGTGAAAAACTGTTTTTT. Translation gives CASSYPKSGHGEKLFF.

This chain connects TRBV5-1 to TRBJ2-3; 12 nucleotides line up with TRBD2. The CDR3 is made up of 16 amino acids. The germline V gene encodes CDR1 SGHRS and CDR2 YFSETQ. V shed 4 bases and J 4 bases; nucleotides not matched to a gene: 7. The CDR3 sequence is CASSGRLAGAADTQYF. CDR3 coding DNA: TGCGCCAGCAGCGGACGACTAGCGGGAGCCGCAGATACGCAGTATTTT.

This clonotype was recorded many times. The rearrangement joins TRBV7-9 to TRBJ2-1; D unclear. The CDR3 sequence is 14 residues long. CDR1 and CDR2 from the germline V gene are SEHNR and FQNEAQ (reference sequence). V was shortened by 3 bases and J by 3 bases, with 9 bases between the two germline ends. The CDR3 DNA sequence: TGTGCCAGCAGCTTTGCAGGAAACTACAATGAGCAGTTCTTC. This translates into CASSFAGNYNEQFF.

This clonotype was detected many times. This chain uses TRBV24-1 with TRBJ2-1; 9 bases line up with TRBD1. This CDR3 has 16 residues. Germline CDR1 and CDR2: KGHDR and SFDVKD. J lost 7 bases, V lost 2 bases, and 8 bases had no gene match. The CDR3 loop is CATSDSTGGGWNEQFF. The CDR3 DNA sequence: TGTGCCACCAGTGATTCGACAGGGGGTGGTTGGAATGAGCAGTTCTTC.

V and J are TRBV5-1 and TRBJ2-3, with D maybe TRBD1 (5 bases). Trimming left V 2 bases short and J 1 base short, with 14 bases between. This CDR3 spans 16 amino acids. CDR1 and CDR2 from the germline V gene are SGHRS and YFSETQ. The DNA for the CDR3 is TGCGCCAGCAGCTTACAGGTCAGGTCTGGCACAGATACGCAGTATTTT. It is translated as CASSLQVRSGTDTQYF.

The J gene is TRBJ2-2, the V gene TRBV7-3; 10 bases match TRBD1. Per the germline V gene, CDR1 is SGHTA and CDR2 is FQGTGA. Germline trimming cut 5 bases from V and 7 bases from J; bases unmatched to any gene: 16. CDR3 size: 18 residues. CDR3 protein: CASSPRRVGTGVYGELFF. Written as DNA, the CDR3 is TGTGCCAGCAGCCCCCGTCGGGTCGGGACAGGGGTGTACGGGGAGCTGTTTTTT.

V is TRBV5-6 and J is TRBJ2-3; D unclear. CDR1 SGHDT and CDR2 YYEEEE come from the germline V gene. The CDR3 runs to 13 residues. Trimming stripped 1 base from V and 3 bases from J, with 6 bases between. The CDR3 nucleotides read TGTGCCAGCAGCTTGTTCCAGACAGATACGCAGTATTTT. Its protein product is CASSLFQTDTQYF.

On this clonotype: At one end, the junction sequence differs from germline, possibly due to a read error. CDR3 loop: CASRQVTDTGELFF. CDR3 nucleotide sequence: TGTGCCAGCAGACAAGTTACGGACACCGGGGAGCTGTTTTTT. V is TRBV4-2 and J is TRBJ2-2, with no clear D. The germline CDR1 and CDR2 sequences are LGHNA and YNFKEQ. CDR3 length equals 14 residues.

The CDR3 here is CASSFKMLAGEETQYF. The CDR3 DNA reads TGTGCCAGCAGTTTCAAAATGCTAGCGGGGGAAGAGACCCAGTACTTC. The rearrangement uses TRBV5-4 and TRBJ2-5; 10 bases are a match to TRBD2. V dropped 5 bases and J dropped 3; count of bases not matched to a gene: 10. CDR3 length: 16 residues. CDR1 is SGHNT, CDR2 YYREEE, per germline (reference sequence).